The T cell receptor beta chain described here comes from a study of T cells in Graves' hyperthyroidism and ophthalmopathy. Study-level findings and limits: Also found in blood were most expanded thyroid clonotypes above 0.001.

Hyperthyroidism had been newly diagnosed in patients aged 18 to 65, and its duration was under 2 months. Orbital computed tomography, thyroid ultrasound, serum thyroxine and TRAb, and clinical symptoms together informed the diagnoses. Predating any ophthalmopathy symptoms, the blood sample was taken at first hyperthyroidism diagnosis. RNA transcripts gave rise to amplified TCR beta CDR3 regions. In the first-round RT-PCR of the TCR CDR3, the HTBI primer set was used. TCRdb used MiXCR to reprocess the multiplex PCR reads, holding one entry per CDR3 protein. The profile covers around 350,000 distinct CDR3 sequences, with more than 15% appearing a single time and 28% taken by the ten largest. In this sample, this clonotype turned up many times. Its matching antigen is unknown. The sequence came from a woman aged 18-29 years with Graves' hyperthyroidism that later progressed to Graves' ophthalmopathy. Input material: blood.

CDR3 in DNA: TGTGCCAGCAGTTCGCCCTGGACTAGCGACCACAATGAGCAGTTCTTC. This translates into CASSSPWTSDHNEQFF. The chain couples TRBV2 to TRBJ2-1, with TRBD2 matching over 9 bases. V shed 5 bases, J shed 5 bases, and the junction held 10 bases outside the gene matches. CDR3 length equals 16 residues. Per germline, CDR1 SNHLY and CDR2 FYNNEI.